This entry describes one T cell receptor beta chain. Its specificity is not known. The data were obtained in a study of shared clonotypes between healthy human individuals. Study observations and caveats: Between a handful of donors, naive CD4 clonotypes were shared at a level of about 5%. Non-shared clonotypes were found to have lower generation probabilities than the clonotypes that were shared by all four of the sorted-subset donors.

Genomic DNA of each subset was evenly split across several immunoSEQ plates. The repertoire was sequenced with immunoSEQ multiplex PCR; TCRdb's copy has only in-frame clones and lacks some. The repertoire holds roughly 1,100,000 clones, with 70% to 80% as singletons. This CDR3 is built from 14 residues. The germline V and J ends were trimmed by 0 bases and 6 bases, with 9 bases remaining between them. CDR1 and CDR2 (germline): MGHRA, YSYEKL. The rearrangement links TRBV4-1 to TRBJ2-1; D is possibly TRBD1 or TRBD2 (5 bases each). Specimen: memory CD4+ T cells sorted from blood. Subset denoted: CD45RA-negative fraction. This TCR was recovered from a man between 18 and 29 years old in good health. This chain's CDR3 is CASSQDLGTNEQFF. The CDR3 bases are TGCGCCAGCAGCCAAGACTTGGGGACCAATGAGCAGTTCTTC.